Each of the 25 T cell receptor beta chains below was sequenced from the same sample in a study of PD-L1 blockade in urothelial cancer. Some clones are missing from TCRdb's copy, which holds only in-frame ones; the method was immunoSEQ multiplex PCR. The data show about 45,000 clones, approximately 88% seen once. Here the sequenced sample was PBMCs, taken around atezolizumab (anti-PD-L1) treatment. The receptors shown here come from a man aged 80 or over with urothelial cancer.

The gene calls are TRBV28 and TRBJ1-5, with 7 nucleotides matching TRBD1. The length of the CDR3 is 15 residues. The germline V gene encodes CDR1 MDHEN and CDR2 SYDVKM. With V trimmed by 8 bases and J by 3 bases, 10 bases remained unmatched. The CDR3 reads CASAHGGGDNQPQHF. The CDR3 DNA sequence: TGTGCCAGCGCACATGGAGGGGGCGACAATCAGCCCCAGCATTTT.

The rearrangement joins TRBV9 to TRBJ1-2, with TRBD1 identical over 8 bases. Germline values: CDR1 SGDLS, CDR2 YYNGEE. With V trimmed by 3 bases and J by 2 bases, 0 bases remained unmatched. The CDR3 is made up of 13 amino acids. The CDR3 DNA reads TGTGCCAGCAGCGGACAGGGGAACTATGGCTACACCTTC. It codes for CASSGQGNYGYTF.

The chain recombines TRBV20-1 with TRBJ2-1; 8 bases agree with TRBD1. Germline trimming cut 4 bases from V and 8 bases from J; bases unmatched to any gene: 1. CDR3 length: 11 amino acids. Germline lookup yields CDR1 DFQATT and CDR2 SNEGSKA (reference sequence). The CDR3 reads CSAMDRDEQFF. CDR3 coding DNA: TGCAGTGCTATGGACAGGGATGAGCAGTTCTTC.

The J gene is TRBJ2-7, the V gene TRBV5-1; D is possibly TRBD2 (7 bases). Deletions cut 4 bases from V and 4 bases from J, with 18 bases between. Germline V gene sequence: CDR1 SGHRS, CDR2 YFSETQ. The CDR3 covers 15 residues. Here the CDR3 DNA reads TGCGCCAGCAGCCTGGTGGGAGGGGGGCCGTACGAGCAGTACTTC. Its translation is CASSLVGGGPYEQYF.

This clone was observed a handful of times. The chain is built from TRBV6-4 and TRBJ2-1, with 8 bases that match TRBD1. From germline, CDR1 is MRHNA and CDR2 SNTAGT. The V segment lost 0 bases and the J segment 7 bases; nucleotides outside the gene matches: 8. This CDR3 has 16 amino acids. The CDR3 nucleotides read TGTGCCAGCAGTGACTCAAGCAGGGGGCGTCTTAATGAGCAGTTCTTC. It encodes CASSDSSRGRLNEQFF.

The genes are TRBV19 and TRBJ1-2, with TRBD1 as a possible D gene (5 bases). V was trimmed by 4 bases and J by 3 bases, leaving 15 bases between them. Germline loops: CDR1 LNHDA, CDR2 SQIVND (reference sequence). This CDR3 has 15 amino acids. The CDR3 reads CASSTAPRVDYGYTF. CDR3 sequence (DNA): TGTGCCAGTAGTACCGCTCCCAGGGTTGACTATGGCTACACCTTC.

Here the CDR3 DNA reads TGCGCCAGCAGCCAAACAGGGATAACTAATGAAAAACTGTTTTTT. It translates to CASSQTGITNEKLFF. The chain carries TRBV4-3 and TRBJ1-4; possibly TRBD1 for D (6 bases). Germline V CDR1 and CDR2: LGHNA, YSLEER. The CDR3 spans 15 residues. V lost 2 bases to trimming and J lost 1 base, with 8 bases between them.

The CDR3 DNA sequence: TGTGCCAGCAGCTCCTCCGGGACAGGGGGCGACGAGCAGTACTTC. It yields the protein CASSSSGTGGDEQYF. The chain recombines TRBV7-2 with TRBJ2-7; TRBD1 agrees at 12 bases. Per germline, CDR1 SGHTA and CDR2 FQGNSA. The CDR3 loop spans 15 amino acids. V was pared by 4 bases and J by 5 bases, with 6 bases of the junction left unmatched.

The rearrangement joins TRBV6-6 to TRBJ1-2; tentatively, D is TRBD1 (5 bases). This CDR3 has 13 amino acids. The germline V gene encodes CDR1 MNHNY and CDR2 SVGAGI (reference sequence). With 6 bases removed from V and 10 bases from J, the gap between germline ends came to 18 bases. The CDR3 region has the DNA TGTGCCAGCAGCTCCTTGTCGGACAAGGCCTACACCTTC. It yields the protein CASSSLSDKAYTF.

This clone was picked up a small number of times. The gene calls are TRBV21-1 and TRBJ2-5; TRBD2, as called in the table, went unchecked against the DNA. TRBV21-1 is shown as a pseudogene. The length of the CDR3 is 15 residues. CDR3 protein: CASSSRDSHKETQYF. The DNA of the CDR3 is TGTGCCAGCAGCTCACGGGACTCACACAAAGAGACCCAGTACTTC.

This chain connects TRBV1 to TRBJ2-5; TRBD2 reflects the table's D call only, with no check against the DNA. TRBV1 is termed a pseudogene. The CDR3 is 14 residues long. The CDR3 coding sequence is TGCACCAGCAGCCAAGGAACCTCGGGGGTACAGCAGTACTTC. Amino acid sequence: CTSSQGTSGVQQYF.

This clone has a single count. The DNA of the CDR3 is TGTGCCTGGAGGTGGGCAGCATCCGCAACTAATGAAAAACTGTTTTTT. Its translation: CAWRWAASATNEKLFF. The chain has TRBV30 and TRBJ1-4; D not certain. V lost 3 bases and J 0 bases, leaving 14 bases between the germline ends. Looked up from germline, CDR1 is GTSNPN and CDR2 is SVGIG (reference sequence). CDR3 length: 16 amino acids.

This chain connects TRBV30 to TRBJ2-7, with D hard to call. The ends were cut back, 3 bases at V and 2 bases at J, with 11 bases in the middle. The CDR3 runs to 13 residues. Germline lookup yields CDR1 GTSNPN and CDR2 SVGIG (reference sequence). In DNA form, the CDR3 reads TGTGCCTGGAGGAGACCAGGAACCTACGAGCAGTACTTC. Translating gives CAWRRPGTYEQYF.

The chain couples TRBV6-1 to TRBJ2-7, with D unclear. The CDR3 sequence is 10 residues long. The germline gives CDR1 MNHNS, CDR2 SASEGT. The V and J ends lost 6 bases and 13 bases respectively, with 13 bases between them. As DNA, the CDR3 is TGTGCCAGCAGCGAGGTGAGCCCTTACTTC. Residues: CASSEVSPYF.

V is TRBV6-5 and J is TRBJ2-7, with TRBD1 as a possible D gene (5 bases). Germline lookup yields CDR1 MNHEY and CDR2 SVGAGI. The CDR3 is 15 amino acids. Trimming shortened V by 0 bases and J by 5 bases, and 14 bases separated the two germline ends. The CDR3 DNA sequence: TGTGCCAGCAGTTACTCGGCGCAGGGTAAGAACGAGCAGTACTTC. It codes for CASSYSAQGKNEQYF.

This clone showed up just a few times. The V call is TRBV19, the J call TRBJ1-4; D gene ambiguous. The CDR3 spans 11 residues. Trimming left V 2 bases short and J 14 bases short, with 9 bases between. Germline lookup yields CDR1 LNHDA and CDR2 SQIVND (reference sequence). As DNA, the CDR3 is TGTGCCAGTAGTATAAACGCGCGGCTGTTTTTT. It codes for CASSINARLFF.

This rearrangement joins TRBV11-2 to TRBJ2-1; D is undetermined. Germline V gives CDR1 SGHAT, CDR2 FQNNGV. The CDR3 consists of 14 residues. V lost 4 bases, J lost 5 bases, and 12 bases lay in between. CDR3 region: CASSSGWINNEQFF. The CDR3 region has the DNA TGTGCCAGCAGCTCAGGCTGGATCAACAATGAGCAGTTCTTC.

The rearrangement joins TRBV5-6 to TRBJ1-2; 8 bases are shared with TRBD1. The ends lost 4 bases at V and 6 bases at J; junction bases unmatched: 14. The CDR3 length is 16 residues. The V gene's germline CDR1 is SGHDT and CDR2 YYEEEE. DNA of the CDR3: TGTGCCAGCAGCCCCCGACAGGGGTGGTCCTTTAATGGCTACACCTTC. Translated, it gives CASSPRQGWSFNGYTF.

The rearrangement uses TRBV28 and TRBJ1-5, with unresolved D. Trimming took off 6 bases at V and 2 bases at J, with 23 bases between the two ends. Germline CDR1 and CDR2: MDHEN and SYDVKM. The CDR3 is 18 residues long. CDR3 sequence (DNA): TGTGCCAGCAGATTAGGCCGAGCCGGAGACGGTGGCAATCAGCCCCAGCATTTT. It specifies CASRLGRAGDGGNQPQHF.

This sequence joins TRBV6-5 and TRBJ2-7, with 10 bases that match TRBD2. CDR1 and CDR2 from the germline V gene are MNHEY and SVGAGI. With 7 bases clipped from V and 10 bases from J, the junction kept 13 bases outside the gene matches. The CDR3 extends over 14 amino acids. CDR3 sequence: CASTQLAGKGLQYF. As DNA, the CDR3 is TGTGCCAGCACCCAACTAGCGGGAAAAGGCTTACAGTACTTC.

The chain recombines TRBV5-4 with TRBJ2-4; possibly TRBD2 for D (6 bases). Germline V gives CDR1 SGHNT, CDR2 YYREEE (reference sequence). This CDR3 has 17 amino acids. V lost 4 bases, J lost 0 bases, and 17 bases lay in between. The chain's CDR3 is CASSTGGGGLAKNIQYF. The CDR3 coding sequence is TGTGCCAGCAGCACCGGAGGAGGAGGGTTAGCCAAAAACATTCAGTACTTC.

The CDR3 reads CASSLEESGAAFF. The CDR3 region has the DNA TGTGCCAGCAGCTTAGAAGAATCTGGGGCAGCTTTCTTT. This sequence joins TRBV11-3 and TRBJ1-1, with D possibly TRBD1 on 5 matching bases. CDR1 SGHNT and CDR2 YENEEA come from the germline V gene. This CDR3 has 13 residues. Trimming shortened V by 0 bases and J by 10 bases, and 12 bases separated the two germline ends. The whole variable domain, filled in from reference TRBV11-3 and TRBJ1-1, reads EAGVVQSPRYKIIEKKQPVAFWCNPISGHNTLYWYLQNLGQGPELLIRYENEEAVDDSQLPKDRFSAERLKGVDSTLKIQPAELGDSAVYLCASSLEESGAAFFGQGTRLTVV.

This chain joins TRBV28 and TRBJ2-5; possibly TRBD1 for D (6 bases). The CDR3 totals 15 residues. Deletions cut 2 bases from V and 5 bases from J, with 15 bases between. CDR1 MDHEN and CDR2 SYDVKM come from the germline V gene. As DNA, the CDR3 is TGTGCCAGCAGTTTAACACAGGGAAATGGGGAGACCCAGTACTTC. As protein: CASSLTQGNGETQYF. Variable domain in full (rest from reference TRBV28 and TRBJ2-5): DVKVTQSSRYLVKRTGEKVFLECVQDMDHENMFWYRQDPGLGLRLIYFSYDVKMKEKGDIPEGYSVSREKKERFSLILESASTNQTSMYLCASSLTQGNGETQYFGPGTRLLVL.

This chain joins TRBV4-2 and TRBJ2-4; TRBD2 aligns across 13 bases. Per the germline V gene, CDR1 is LGHNA and CDR2 is YNFKEQ. With V trimmed by 1 base and J by 0 bases, 6 bases remained unmatched. This CDR3 has 19 amino acids. CDR3 DNA: TGTGCCAGCAGCCAAGGACTAGCGGGGGGAAACCTAGCCAAAAACATTCAGTACTTC. Translating it yields CASSQGLAGGNLAKNIQYF.

The chain is built from TRBV12-5 and TRBJ1-1; no reliable D call. Trimming shortened V by 6 bases and J by 4 bases, and 9 bases separated the two germline ends. The CDR3 extends over 12 amino acids. Germline CDR1 is LGHNT and CDR2 is FRNRAP. The CDR3 DNA sequence: TGTGCTAGTGGGGTCCCGGGCACTGAAGCTTTCTTT. Translating it yields CASGVPGTEAFF.